This T cell receptor beta chain was obtained from a study of T cell responses to AZD1222 COVID-19 vaccine. Study findings and constraints: Mapped onto spike, vaccine-associated CD4 TCRs spanned it and were dominant at 160-218 and 743-854.

This table comes from immunoSEQ multiplex PCR, and its TCRdb copy is limited to in-frame clones, with some not included. The table has fewer than 200,000 clones, 80% to 95% seen once. With respect to this clone: Its antigen remains unknown.

The CDR3 covers 12 residues. The V end was cut by 6 bases, the J end by 4 bases, with 9 bases between. CDR1 is MNHEY, CDR2 SMNVEV, per germline (reference sequence). The receptor comes from an adult in good health. The J gene is TRBJ1-1, the V gene TRBV27; D unclear. The input for sequencing was peripheral blood, taken on day 0 of AZD1222 vaccination. The CDR3 loop reads CASRRATTEAFF. In DNA, the CDR3 is TGTGCCAGCAGACGGGCTACCACTGAAGCTTTCTTT.